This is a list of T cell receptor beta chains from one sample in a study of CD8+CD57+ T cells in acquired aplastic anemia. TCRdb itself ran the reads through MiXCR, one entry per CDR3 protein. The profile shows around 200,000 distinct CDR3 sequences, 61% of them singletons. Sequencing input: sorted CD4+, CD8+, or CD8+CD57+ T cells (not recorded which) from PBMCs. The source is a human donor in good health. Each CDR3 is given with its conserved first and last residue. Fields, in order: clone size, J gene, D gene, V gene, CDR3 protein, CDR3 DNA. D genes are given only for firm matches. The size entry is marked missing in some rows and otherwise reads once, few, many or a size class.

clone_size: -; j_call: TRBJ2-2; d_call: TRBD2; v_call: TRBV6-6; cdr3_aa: CASSYGTSGIIHTGELFF; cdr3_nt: TGTGCCAGCAGTTACGGGACTAGCGGGATCATCCACACCGGGGAGCTGTTTTTT
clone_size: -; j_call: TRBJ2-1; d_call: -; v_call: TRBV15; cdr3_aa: CATSSQFQAASNEQFF; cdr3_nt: TGTGCCACCAGCAGCCAATTCCAAGCTGCCAGCAATGAGCAGTTCTTC
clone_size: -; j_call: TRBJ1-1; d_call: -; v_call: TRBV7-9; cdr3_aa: CASIRDKATEAFF; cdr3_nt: TGTGCCAGCATACGGGACAAGGCCACTGAAGCTTTCTTT
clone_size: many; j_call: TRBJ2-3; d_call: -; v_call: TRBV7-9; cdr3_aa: CASSPGSWAATDTQYF; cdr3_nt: TGTGCCAGCAGCCCTGGGTCATGGGCCGCCACAGATACGCAGTATTTT
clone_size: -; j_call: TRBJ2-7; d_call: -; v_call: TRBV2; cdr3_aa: CATPKNPGPPYEQYF; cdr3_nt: TGTGCCACCCCAAAGAATCCGGGGCCCCCCTACGAGCAGTACTTC
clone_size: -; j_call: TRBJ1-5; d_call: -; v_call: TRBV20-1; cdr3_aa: CSAEDSQNQPQHF; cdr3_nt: TGCAGTGCTGAGGACAGCCAAAATCAGCCCCAGCATTTT
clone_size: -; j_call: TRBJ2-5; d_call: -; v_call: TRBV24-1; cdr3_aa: CATSETRGQETQYF; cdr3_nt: TGTGCCACCAGTGAGACCAGGGGCCAAGAGACCCAGTACTTC
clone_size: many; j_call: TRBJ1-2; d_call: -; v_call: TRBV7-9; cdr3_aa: CASSLGAVQDRMGYTF; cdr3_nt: TGTGCCAGCAGCTTAGGGGCAGTACAGGATCGTATGGGCTACACCTTC
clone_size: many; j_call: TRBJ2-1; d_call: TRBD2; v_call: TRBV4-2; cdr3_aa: CASSQALAAYNEQFF; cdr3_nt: TGTGCCAGCAGCCAAGCCCTAGCGGCCTACAATGAGCAGTTCTTC
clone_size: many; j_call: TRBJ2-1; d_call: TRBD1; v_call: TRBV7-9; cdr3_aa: CASSLDRANEQFF; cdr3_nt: TGTGCCAGCAGCCTCGACAGGGCGAATGAGCAGTTCTTC
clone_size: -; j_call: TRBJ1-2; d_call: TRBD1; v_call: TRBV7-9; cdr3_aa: CASSHTGDRVNYGYTF; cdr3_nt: TGTGCCAGCAGCCACACGGGAGACAGGGTCAACTATGGCTACACCTTC
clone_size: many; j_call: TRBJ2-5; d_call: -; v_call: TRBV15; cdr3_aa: CATSSTRADETQYF; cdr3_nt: TGTGCCACCAGCTCGACGCGAGCAGACGAGACCCAGTACTTC
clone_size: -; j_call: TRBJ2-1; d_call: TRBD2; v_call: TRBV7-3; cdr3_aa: CASSFNSPGLAGERFF; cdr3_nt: TGTGCCAGCAGCTTCAATTCCCCGGGACTAGCGGGAGAAAGGTTCTTC
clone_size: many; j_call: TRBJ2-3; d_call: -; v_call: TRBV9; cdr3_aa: CASSVVSTDTQYF; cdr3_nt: TGTGCCAGCAGCGTAGTGAGCACAGATACGCAGTATTTT
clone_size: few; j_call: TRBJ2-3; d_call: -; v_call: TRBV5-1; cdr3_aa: CASSPGGTGTDTQYF; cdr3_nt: TGTGCCAGCAGCCCTGGGGGTACCGGCACAGATACGCAGTATTTT
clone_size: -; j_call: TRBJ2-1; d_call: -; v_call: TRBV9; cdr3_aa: CASSVVASGKQFF; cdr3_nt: TGTGCCAGCAGCGTAGTAGCATCCGGGAAGCAGTTCTTC
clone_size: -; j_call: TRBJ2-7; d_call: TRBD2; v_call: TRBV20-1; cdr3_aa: CSASRGTSGRQWEQYF; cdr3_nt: TGCAGTGCTAGTCGGGGAACTAGCGGGAGGCAATGGGAGCAGTACTTC
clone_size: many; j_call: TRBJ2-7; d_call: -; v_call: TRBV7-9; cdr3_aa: CASSLTSYEQYF; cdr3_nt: TGTGCCAGCAGCCTCACCTCCTACGAGCAGTACTTC
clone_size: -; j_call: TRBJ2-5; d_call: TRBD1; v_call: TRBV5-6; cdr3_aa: CASSFDRGQVLETQYF; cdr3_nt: TGTGCCAGCAGCTTCGACAGGGGGCAAGTGTTGGAGACCCAGTACTTC
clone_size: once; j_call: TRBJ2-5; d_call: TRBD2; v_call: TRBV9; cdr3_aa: CASSVGEGETQYF; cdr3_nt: TGTGCCAGCAGCGTAGGGGAGGGAGAGACCCAGTACTTC
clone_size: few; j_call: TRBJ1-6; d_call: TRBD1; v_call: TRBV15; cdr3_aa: CATSRGAGGVDSPLHF; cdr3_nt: TGTGCCACCAGCAGAGGGGCAGGGGGTGTTGATTCACCCCTCCACTTT
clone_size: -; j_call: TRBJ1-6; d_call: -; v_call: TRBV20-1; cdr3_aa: CSARVHDSPLHF; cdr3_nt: TGCAGTGCTAGAGTCCACGATTCACCCCTCCACTTT
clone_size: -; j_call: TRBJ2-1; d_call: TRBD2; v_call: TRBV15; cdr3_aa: CATRKLAGDDEQFF; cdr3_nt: TGTGCCACCAGGAAACTAGCGGGAGACGATGAGCAGTTCTTC
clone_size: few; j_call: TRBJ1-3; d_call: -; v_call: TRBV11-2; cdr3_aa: CASSLVGLAGNTIYF; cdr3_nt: TGTGCCAGCAGCTTAGTCGGGCTTGCTGGAAACACCATATATTTT
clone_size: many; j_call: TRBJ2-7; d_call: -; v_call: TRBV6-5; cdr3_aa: CASSYSPNYEQYF; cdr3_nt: TGTGCCAGCAGTTACTCCCCGAACTACGAGCAGTACTTC
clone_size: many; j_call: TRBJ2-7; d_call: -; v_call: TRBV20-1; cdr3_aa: CSARDGGRVRSYEQYF; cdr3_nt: TGCAGTGCTAGAGATGGCGGCAGGGTCAGATCCTACGAGCAGTACTTC
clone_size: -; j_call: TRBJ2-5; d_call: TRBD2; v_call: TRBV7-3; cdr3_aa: CASSSGTVGGQETQYF; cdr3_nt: TGTGCCAGCAGCTCCGGGACGGTGGGGGGGCAAGAGACCCAGTACTTC
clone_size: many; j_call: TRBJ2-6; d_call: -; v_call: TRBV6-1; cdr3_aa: CASSELGAGANVLTF; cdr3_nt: TGTGCCAGCAGTGAATTAGGGGCTGGGGCCAACGTCCTGACTTTC
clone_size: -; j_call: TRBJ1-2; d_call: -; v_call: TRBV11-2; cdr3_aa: CASSLGPTGWVGGYTF; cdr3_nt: TGTGCCAGCAGCTTAGGCCCCACGGGATGGGTGGGTGGCTACACCTTC
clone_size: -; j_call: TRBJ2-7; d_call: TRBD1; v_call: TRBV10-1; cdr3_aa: CASIGDRSYEQYF; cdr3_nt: TGCGCCAGCATTGGGGACAGATCGTACGAGCAGTACTTC
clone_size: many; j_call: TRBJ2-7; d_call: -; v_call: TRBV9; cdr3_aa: CASSVAWGNHEQYF; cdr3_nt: TGTGCCAGCAGCGTAGCGTGGGGGAATCACGAGCAGTACTTC
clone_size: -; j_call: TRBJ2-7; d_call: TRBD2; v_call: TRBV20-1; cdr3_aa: CSATRTSGDSYELYF; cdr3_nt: TGCAGTGCTACTAGGACTAGCGGTGATTCCTACGAGCTGTACTTC
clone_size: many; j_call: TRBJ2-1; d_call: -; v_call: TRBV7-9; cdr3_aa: CASSLWGNEQFF; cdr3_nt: TGTGCCAGCAGCTTATGGGGGAATGAGCAGTTCTTC
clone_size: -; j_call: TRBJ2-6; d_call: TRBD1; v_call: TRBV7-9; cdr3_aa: CASSWTGNGANVLTF; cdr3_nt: TGTGCCAGCAGCTGGACAGGGAACGGGGCCAACGTCCTGACTTTC
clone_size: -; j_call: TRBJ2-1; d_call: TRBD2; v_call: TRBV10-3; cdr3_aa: CAISGAGGINEQFF; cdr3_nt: TGTGCCATCAGCGGGGCGGGAGGGATAAATGAGCAGTTCTTC
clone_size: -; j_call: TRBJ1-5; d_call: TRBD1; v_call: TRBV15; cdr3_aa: CATSSSRSGQGLNQPQHF; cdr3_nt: TGTGCCACCAGCAGCTCCAGGTCGGGACAGGGGTTGAATCAGCCCCAGCATTTT
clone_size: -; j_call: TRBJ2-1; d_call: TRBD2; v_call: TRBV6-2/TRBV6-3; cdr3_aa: CASRRLAEEYNEQFF; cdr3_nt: TGTGCCAGCAGGCGACTAGCGGAGGAATACAATGAACAGTTCTTC
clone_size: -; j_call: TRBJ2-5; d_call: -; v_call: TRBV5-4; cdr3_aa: CASTYGGGYQETQYF; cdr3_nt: TGTGCCAGCACCTACGGGGGCGGGTACCAAGAGACCCAGTACTTC
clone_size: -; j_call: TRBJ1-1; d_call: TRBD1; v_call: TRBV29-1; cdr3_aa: CSVPRRTGMNTEAFF; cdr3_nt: TGCAGCGTTCCCCGGCGGACAGGGATGAACACTGAAGCTTTCTTT
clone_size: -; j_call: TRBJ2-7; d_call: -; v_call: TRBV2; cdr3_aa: CASSFGDYEQYF; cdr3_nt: TGTGCCAGCAGCTTTGGCGACTACGAGCAGTACTTC
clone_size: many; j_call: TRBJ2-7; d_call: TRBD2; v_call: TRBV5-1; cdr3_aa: CASSLGLAGGPDYEQYF; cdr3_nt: TGCGCCAGCAGCTTGGGACTAGCGGGGGGGCCCGACTACGAGCAGTACTTC
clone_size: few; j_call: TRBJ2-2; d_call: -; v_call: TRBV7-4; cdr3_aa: CASRKGTGELFF; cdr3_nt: TGTGCCAGCCGCAAGGGGACAGGGGAGCTGTTTTTT
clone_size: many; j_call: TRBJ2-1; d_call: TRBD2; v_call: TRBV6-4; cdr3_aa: CASSDSASGDYNEQFF; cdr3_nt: TGTGCCAGCAGTGACTCGGCTAGCGGGGACTACAATGAGCAGTTCTTC
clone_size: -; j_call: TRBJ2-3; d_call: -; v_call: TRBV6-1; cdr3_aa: CASSAQGYTDTQYF; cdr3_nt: TGTGCCAGCAGCGCGCAGGGATACACAGATACGCAGTATTTT
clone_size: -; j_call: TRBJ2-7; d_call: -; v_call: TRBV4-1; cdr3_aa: CASSPGAGEQYF; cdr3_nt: TGCGCCAGCAGCCCCGGGGCAGGCGAGCAGTACTTC
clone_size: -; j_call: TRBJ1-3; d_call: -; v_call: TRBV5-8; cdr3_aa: CASSFLGFGNTIYF; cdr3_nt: TGTGCCAGCAGCTTTTTGGGATTTGGAAACACCATATATTTT
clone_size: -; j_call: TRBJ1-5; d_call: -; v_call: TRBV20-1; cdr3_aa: CSALNDAQPQHF; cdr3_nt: TGCAGTGCGCTAAACGATGCTCAGCCCCAGCATTTT
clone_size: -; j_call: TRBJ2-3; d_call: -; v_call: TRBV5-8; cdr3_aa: CASSLTATDTQYF; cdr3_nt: TGTGCCAGCAGCTTGACTGCTACAGACACGCAGTATTTT
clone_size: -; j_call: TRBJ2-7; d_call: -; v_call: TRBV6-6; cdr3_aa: CASSHFGKDYEQYF; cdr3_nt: TGTGCCAGCAGTCACTTCGGGAAAGACTACGAGCAGTACTTC
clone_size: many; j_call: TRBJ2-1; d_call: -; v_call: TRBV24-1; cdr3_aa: CATSVSGTYNEQFF; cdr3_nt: TGTGCCACCAGTGTTTCCGGTACCTACAATGAGCAGTTCTTC
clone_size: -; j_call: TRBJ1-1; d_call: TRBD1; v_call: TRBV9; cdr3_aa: CASSVGTGSLNTEAFF; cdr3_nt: TGTGCCAGCAGCGTAGGGACAGGGTCGTTGAACACTGAAGCTTTCTTT
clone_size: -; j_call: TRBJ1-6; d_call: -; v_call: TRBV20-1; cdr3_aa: CSASRQGQSYNSPLHF; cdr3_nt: TGCAGTGCTAGCCGGCAGGGTCAAAGCTATAATTCACCCCTCCACTTT
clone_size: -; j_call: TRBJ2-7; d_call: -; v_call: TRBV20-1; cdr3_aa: CSARDLSGSPYEQYF; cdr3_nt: TGCAGTGCTAGAGATCTGAGCGGGTCGCCCTACGAGCAGTACTTC